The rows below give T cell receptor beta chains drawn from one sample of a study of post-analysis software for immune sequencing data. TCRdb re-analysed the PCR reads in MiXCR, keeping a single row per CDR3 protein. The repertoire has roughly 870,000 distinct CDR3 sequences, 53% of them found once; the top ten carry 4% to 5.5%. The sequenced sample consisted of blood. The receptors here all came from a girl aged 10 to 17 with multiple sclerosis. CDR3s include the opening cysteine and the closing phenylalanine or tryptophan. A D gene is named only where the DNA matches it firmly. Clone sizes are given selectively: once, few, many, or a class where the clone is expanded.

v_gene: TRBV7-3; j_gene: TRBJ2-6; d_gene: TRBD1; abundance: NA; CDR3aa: CASSSVDRPSSGANVLTF; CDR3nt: TGTGCCAGCAGCTCCGTGGACAGGCCGAGCTCTGGGGCCAACGTCCTGACTTTC
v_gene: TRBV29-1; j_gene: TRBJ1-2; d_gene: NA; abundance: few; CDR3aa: CSARGSTYGYTF; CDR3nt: TGCAGCGCGCGGGGGAGCACCTACGGCTACACCTTC
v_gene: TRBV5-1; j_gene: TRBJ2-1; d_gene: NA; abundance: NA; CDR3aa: CASSLVYRGEDGNEQFF; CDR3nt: TGCGCCAGCAGCTTGGTATACCGGGGTGAGGACGGGAATGAGCAGTTCTTC
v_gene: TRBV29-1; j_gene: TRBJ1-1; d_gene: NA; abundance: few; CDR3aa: CSVEGGAYTEAFF; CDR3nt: TGCAGCGTTGAAGGGGGAGCGTACACTGAAGCTTTCTTT
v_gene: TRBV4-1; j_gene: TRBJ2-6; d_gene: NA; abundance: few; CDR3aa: CASSQETLGRGSGLGANVLTF; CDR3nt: TGCGCCAGCAGCCAAGAAACCCTAGGTCGTGGGTCGGGGCTCGGGGCCAACGTCCTGACTTTC
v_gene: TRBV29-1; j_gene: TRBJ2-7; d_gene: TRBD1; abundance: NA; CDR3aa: CSVPGQGHYEQYF; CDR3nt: TGCAGCGTTCCGGGACAGGGCCACTACGAGCAGTACTTC
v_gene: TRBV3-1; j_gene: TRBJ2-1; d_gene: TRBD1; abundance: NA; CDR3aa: CASSHRDRVRYNEQFF; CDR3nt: TGTGCCAGCAGCCACCGGGACAGGGTAAGGTACAATGAGCAGTTCTTC
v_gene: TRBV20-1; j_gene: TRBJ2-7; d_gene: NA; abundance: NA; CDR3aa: CSGASSGGYEQYF; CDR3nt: TGCAGTGGAGCCAGCAGTGGGGGGTACGAGCAGTACTTC
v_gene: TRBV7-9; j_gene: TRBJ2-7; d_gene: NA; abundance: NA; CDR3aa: CASSSQAYEQYF; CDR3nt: TGTGCCAGCAGCTCTCAGGCGTACGAGCAGTACTTC
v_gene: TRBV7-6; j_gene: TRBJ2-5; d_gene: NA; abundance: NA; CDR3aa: CASSLKDGRRKETQYF; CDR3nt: TGTGCCAGCAGCTTAAAGGACGGGCGACGGAAAGAGACCCAGTACTTC
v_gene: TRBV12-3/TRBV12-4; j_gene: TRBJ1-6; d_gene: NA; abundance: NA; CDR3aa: CASSPWGHSSYNSPLHF; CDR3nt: TGTGCCAGCAGTCCTTGGGGGCATAGCTCCTATAATTCACCCCTCCACTTT
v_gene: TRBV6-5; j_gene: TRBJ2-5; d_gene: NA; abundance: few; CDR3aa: CASRRRDETQYF; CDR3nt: TGTGCCAGCAGACGCAGGGATGAGACCCAGTACTTC
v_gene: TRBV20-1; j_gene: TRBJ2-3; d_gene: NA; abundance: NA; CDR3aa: CSARQLVGFTDTQYF; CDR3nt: TGCAGTGCTAGACAGTTAGTGGGATTTACAGATACGCAGTATTTT
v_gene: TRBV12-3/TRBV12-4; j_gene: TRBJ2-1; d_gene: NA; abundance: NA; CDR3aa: CASSLVKDEQFF; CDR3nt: TGTGCCAGCAGTTTAGTTAAGGATGAGCAGTTCTTC
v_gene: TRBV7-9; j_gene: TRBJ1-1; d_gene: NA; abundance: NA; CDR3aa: CASTPYTEAFF; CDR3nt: TGTGCCAGCACTCCCTACACTGAAGCTTTCTTT
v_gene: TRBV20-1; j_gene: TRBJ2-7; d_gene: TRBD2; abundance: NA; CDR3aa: CSARPLAGYEQYF; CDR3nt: TGCAGTGCTAGGCCACTAGCGGGGTACGAGCAGTACTTC
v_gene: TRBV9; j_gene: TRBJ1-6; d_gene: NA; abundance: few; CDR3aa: CASSPHLAGTPLHF; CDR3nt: TGTGCCAGCAGCCCTCACTTGGCAGGGACACCCCTCCACTTT
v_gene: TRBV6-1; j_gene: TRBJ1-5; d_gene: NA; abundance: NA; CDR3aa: CASSGPGSGHQPQHF; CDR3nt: TGTGCCAGCAGTGGCCCAGGGTCGGGGCATCAGCCCCAGCATTTT
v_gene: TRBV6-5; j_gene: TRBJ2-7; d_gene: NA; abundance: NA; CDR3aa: CASSRELGYLHEQYF; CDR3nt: TGTGCCAGCAGCCGCGAGCTAGGGTATCTCCACGAGCAGTACTTC
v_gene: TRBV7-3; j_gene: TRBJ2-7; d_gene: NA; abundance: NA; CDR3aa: CASSFGSGREQYF; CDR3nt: TGTGCCAGCAGCTTTGGGTCCGGGCGTGAGCAGTACTTC
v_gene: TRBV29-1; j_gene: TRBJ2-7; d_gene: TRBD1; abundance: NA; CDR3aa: CSVEKGQGYSYEQYF; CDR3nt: TGCAGCGTTGAAAAGGGACAGGGCTACTCCTACGAGCAGTACTTC
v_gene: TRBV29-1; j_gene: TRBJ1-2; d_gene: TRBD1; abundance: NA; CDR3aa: CSVDRGQDINYGYTF; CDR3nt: TGCAGCGTTGATAGGGGACAGGATATTAACTATGGCTACACCTTC
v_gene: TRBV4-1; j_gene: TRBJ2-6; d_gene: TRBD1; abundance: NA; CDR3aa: CASSQTAGTGDSGANVLTF; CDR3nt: TGCGCCAGCAGCCAAACCGCGGGGACAGGGGACTCTGGGGCCAACGTCCTGACTTTC
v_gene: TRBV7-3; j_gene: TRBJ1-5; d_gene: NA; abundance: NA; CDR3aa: CASVPNSNQPQHF; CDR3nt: TGTGCCAGCGTGCCGAATAGCAATCAGCCCCAGCATTTT
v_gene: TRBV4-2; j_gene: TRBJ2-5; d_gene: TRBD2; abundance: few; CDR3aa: CASSQDPRLAGGPGQETQYF; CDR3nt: TGTGCCAGCAGCCAAGATCCTAGACTAGCGGGAGGGCCCGGTCAAGAGACCCAGTACTTC
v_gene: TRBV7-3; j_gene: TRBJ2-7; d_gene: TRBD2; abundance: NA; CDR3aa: CASSPGLAGGRAYEQYF; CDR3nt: TGTGCCAGCAGCCCGGGACTAGCGGGAGGGAGGGCCTACGAGCAGTACTTC
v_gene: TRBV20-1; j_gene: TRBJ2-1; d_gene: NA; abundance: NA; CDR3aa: CSARDKAPRGYSYNEQFF; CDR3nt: TGCAGTGCTAGAGACAAAGCCCCGAGGGGGTACTCCTACAATGAGCAGTTCTTC
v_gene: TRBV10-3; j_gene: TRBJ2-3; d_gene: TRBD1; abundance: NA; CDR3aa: CAISEPGQGSGDTQYF; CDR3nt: TGTGCCATCAGTGAACCGGGACAGGGTAGCGGAGATACGCAGTATTTT
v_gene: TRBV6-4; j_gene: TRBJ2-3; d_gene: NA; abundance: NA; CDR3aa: CASIGDTQYF; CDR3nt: TGTGCCAGCATAGGAGATACGCAGTATTTT
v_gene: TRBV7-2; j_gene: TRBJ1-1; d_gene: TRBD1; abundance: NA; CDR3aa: CASRPHRGGDTEAFF; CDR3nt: TGTGCCAGCAGACCACACAGGGGTGGAGACACTGAAGCTTTCTTT
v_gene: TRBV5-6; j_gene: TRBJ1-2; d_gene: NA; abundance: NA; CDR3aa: CASSLKGRYYGYTF; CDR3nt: TGTGCCAGCAGCTTGAAGGGCCGTTACTATGGCTACACCTTC
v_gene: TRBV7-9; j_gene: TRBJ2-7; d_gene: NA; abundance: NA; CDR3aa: CASSSPGTLYEQYF; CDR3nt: TGTGCCAGCAGCTCCCCGGGGACCCTCTACGAGCAGTACTTC
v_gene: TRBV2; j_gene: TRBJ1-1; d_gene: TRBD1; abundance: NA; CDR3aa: CASSKTGANHMNTEAFF; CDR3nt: TGTGCCAGCAGCAAGACAGGGGCGAACCATATGAACACTGAAGCTTTCTTT
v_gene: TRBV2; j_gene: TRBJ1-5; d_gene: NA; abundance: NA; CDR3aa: CASRGPPRAPQHF; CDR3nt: TGTGCCAGCAGGGGTCCTCCCAGGGCGCCCCAGCATTTT
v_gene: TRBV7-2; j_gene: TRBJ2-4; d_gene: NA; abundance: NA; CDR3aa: CASSTLLAKNIQYF; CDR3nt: TGTGCCAGCAGTACTTTGCTAGCCAAAAACATTCAGTACTTC
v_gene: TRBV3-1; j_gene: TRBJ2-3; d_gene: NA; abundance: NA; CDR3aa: CASSQETGPADTQYF; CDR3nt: TGTGCCAGCAGCCAAGAAACGGGACCCGCAGATACGCAGTATTTT
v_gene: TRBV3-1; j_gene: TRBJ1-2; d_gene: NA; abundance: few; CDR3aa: CASSQDRSGGYTF; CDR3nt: TGTGCCAGCAGCCAAGACAGGTCTGGTGGCTACACCTTC
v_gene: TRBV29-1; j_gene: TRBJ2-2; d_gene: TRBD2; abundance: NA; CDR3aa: CSTRLAGGTHTGELFF; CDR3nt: TGCAGCACCCGACTAGCGGGGGGGACTCACACCGGGGAGCTGTTTTTT
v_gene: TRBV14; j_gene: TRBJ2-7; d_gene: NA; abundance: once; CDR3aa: CASSSWGSQSSYEQYF; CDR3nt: TGTGCCAGCAGCTCATGGGGCTCCCAGAGCTCCTACGAGCAGTACTTC
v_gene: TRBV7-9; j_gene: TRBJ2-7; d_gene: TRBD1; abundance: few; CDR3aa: CASSLDGQGAFKEQYF; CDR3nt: TGTGCCAGCAGCTTAGACGGGCAGGGGGCTTTTAAGGAGCAGTACTTC
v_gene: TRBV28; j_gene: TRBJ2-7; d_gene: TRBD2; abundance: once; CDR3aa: CASSTRPSGTSFYEQYF; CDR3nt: TGTGCCAGCAGTACTAGGCCCTCCGGGACTAGCTTCTACGAGCAGTACTTC
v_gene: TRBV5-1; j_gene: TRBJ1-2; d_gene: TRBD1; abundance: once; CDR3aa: CASSLEGQGRLTRGYTF; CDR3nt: TGCGCCAGCAGCTTGGAAGGACAGGGGCGCTTGACGCGAGGCTACACCTTC
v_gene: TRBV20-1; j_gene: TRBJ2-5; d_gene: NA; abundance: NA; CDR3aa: CSASLPETQYF; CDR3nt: TGCAGTGCTAGCCTACCAGAGACCCAGTACTTC
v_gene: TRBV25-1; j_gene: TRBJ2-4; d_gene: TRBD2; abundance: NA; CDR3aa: CASSLGTSGFVAKNIQYF; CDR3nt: TGTGCCAGCAGTCTTGGGACTAGCGGCTTTGTAGCCAAAAACATTCAGTACTTC